This T cell receptor (beta chain) was recovered during a study of shared clonotypes between healthy human individuals. Study results and limitations: The sharing of 5% to 5.5% of naive CD4 clonotypes was seen across several donors. Generation probability values for non-shared clonotypes were lower than those for clonotypes shared by all four donors.

CD45RA-negative memory and CD45RA+ naive subsets were split from the CD4+ cells. Clones were read by immunoSEQ multiplex PCR, and TCRdb kept only the in-frame ones, dropping some. The sample carries over 850,000 clones, 78% recorded once. This CDR3 spans 14 amino acids. V was shortened by 5 bases and J by 0 bases, with 7 bases between the two germline ends. Looked up from germline, CDR1 is LNHNV and CDR2 is YYDKDF (reference sequence). With regard to this clone: Its antigen remains unknown.

The origin of this receptor is a man younger than 35 in good health. Some clones in this sample may be carry-over from other donors' samples. Material: memory CD4+ T cells from PBMCs. Subset: CD45RA-negative fraction. The chain employs TRBV15 and TRBJ1-4; D unresolved. CDR3 protein: CATSLEPTNEKLFF. As DNA, the CDR3 is TGTGCCACCAGCCTGGAACCAACTAATGAAAAACTGTTTTTT. Based on the CDR3 plus reference TRBV15 and TRBJ1-4, the full variable domain is DAMVIQNPRYQVTQFGKPVTLSCSQTLNHNVMYWYQQKSSQAPKLLFHYYDKDFNNEADTPDNFQSRRPNTSFCFLDIRSPGLGDTAMYLCATSLEPTNEKLFFGSGTQLSVL.